Shown below are 25 T cell receptor beta chains from a single sample sequenced in a study of shared clonotypes between healthy human individuals. Using immunoSEQ multiplex PCR, the repertoire was profiled, and TCRdb retains in-frame clones only, with some absent. The sample carries roughly 2,500,000 clones, over 85% recorded once. Sequenced material: naive CD4+ T cells from PBMCs. Sample subset: CD45RA+ positively selected. The receptor set was obtained from a man aged 18-30 years in good health. Some clones in this sample may be carry-over from other donors' samples.

This chain uses TRBV4-3 with TRBJ2-1, with TRBD2 identical over 7 bases. The germline CDR1 and CDR2 sequences are LGHNA and YSLEER. Trimming removed 4 bases from V and 9 bases from J; junction bases left unmatched: 6. This CDR3 has 13 residues. The CDR3 region is CASSPQLAIEQFF. CDR3 coding DNA: TGCGCCAGCAGCCCCCAACTAGCGATTGAGCAGTTCTTC.

This rearrangement joins TRBV6-1 to TRBJ1-5; D is uncertain. Trimming cost V 3 bases and J 0 bases, with 12 bases left between them. Germline CDR1 is MNHNS and CDR2 is SASEGT. The CDR3 totals 16 residues. CDR3 DNA sequence: TGTGCCAGCAGTGAGCAGCAGGTCTATAGCAATCAGCCCCAGCATTTT. This translates into CASSEQQVYSNQPQHF.

Regarding this clone: Different DNA sequences within this sample yield the same CDR3. This chain connects TRBV5-1 to TRBJ2-5; D tentatively reads TRBD1 or TRBD2 (6 bases each). Germline V gene data show CDR1 as SGHRS and CDR2 as YFSETQ. Trimming took off 2 bases at V and 5 bases at J, with 10 bases between the two ends. The CDR3 extends over 13 amino acids. CDR3 sequence reads: CASSLLGGETQYF. The CDR3 bases are TGCGCCAGCAGCTTACTAGGGGGGGAGACCCAGTACTTC.

About this clone itself: The identical CDR3 is also encoded by other nucleotide sequences in the sample. The gene calls are TRBV10-3 and TRBJ2-2; D remains unclear. The CDR3 has 12 amino acids. The germline CDR1 and CDR2 sequences are ENHRY and SYGVKD. The V end was cut by 7 bases, the J end by 8 bases, with 11 bases between. The DNA of the CDR3 is TGTGCCATCAAGTCCGTAGGGGGGGAGCTGTTTTTT. Its protein product is CAIKSVGGELFF.

V usage is TRBV5-6 and J usage is TRBJ2-5; D is unclear. The J call may be incorrect, as the DNA end agrees better with TRBJ2-7. The CDR3 has 13 residues. Germline V lookup: CDR1 SGHDT, CDR2 YYEEEE. In nucleotides, the CDR3 is TGTGCCAGCACCTGGACGGGTCTCTACGAGCAGTACTTC. Translating it yields CASTWTGLYEQYF.

This chain connects TRBV7-3 to TRBJ2-2, with 8 bases lining up with TRBD2. The CDR3 sequence is 18 residues long. The germline gives CDR1 SGHTA, CDR2 FQGTGA. With V trimmed by 5 bases and J by 3 bases, 14 bases remained unmatched. The CDR3 loop reads CASSPRVGTRLHTGELFF. The CDR3 DNA reads TGTGCCAGCAGCCCCAGGGTGGGGACTAGACTGCACACCGGGGAGCTGTTTTTT.

This clone was counted once. This sequence joins TRBV5-1 and TRBJ2-7; TRBD1 or TRBD2 may be the D gene (5 bases each). This CDR3 is built from 14 residues. Germline-derived CDR1 and CDR2 are SGHRS and YFSETQ. Trimming stripped 4 bases from V and 9 bases from J, with 20 bases between. CDR3 nucleotides: TGCGCCAGCAGCCAAGCTGAACGCTCTGGGGGGCAGTACTTC. Translated, it gives CASSQAERSGGQYF.

This clone has only one observation. V is TRBV5-4 and J is TRBJ2-3; 7 nucleotides match TRBD1. V lost 4 bases to trimming and J lost 6 bases; unmatched junction nucleotides: 8. There are 14 residues in the CDR3. Germline V gene lookup returns CDR1 SGHNT and CDR2 YYREEE (reference sequence). The CDR3 DNA is TGTGCCAGCAGCCTGGGACAGCACACGGATACGCAGTATTTT. It specifies CASSLGQHTDTQYF.

The rearrangement uses TRBV30 and TRBJ1-3; D is undetermined. The length of the CDR3 is 15 residues. Looked up from germline, CDR1 is GTSNPN and CDR2 is SVGIG (reference sequence). Trimming pared 3 bases from V and 4 bases from J, leaving 16 bases between. The CDR3 reads CAWRTRAGWGNTIYF. The CDR3 DNA reads TGTGCCTGGAGAACCCGTGCCGGTTGGGGAAACACCATATATTTT. Full variable domain (remainder filled in from reference TRBV30 and TRBJ1-3): SQTIHQWPATLVQPVGSPLSLECTVEGTSNPNLYWYRQAAGRGLQLLFYSVGIGQISSEVPQNLSASRPQDRQFILSSKKLLLSDSGFYLCAWRTRAGWGNTIYFGEGSWLTVV.

The CDR3 region has the DNA TGTGCCAGCAGTGAAGCCTTCTCTGGAAACACCATATATTTT. This gives the protein CASSEAFSGNTIYF. The chain joins TRBV6-1 to TRBJ1-3; no reliable D call. Germline V gives CDR1 MNHNS, CDR2 SASEGT. The CDR3 has 14 residues. V was trimmed by 0 bases and J by 0 bases, leaving 3 bases between them.

This rearrangement joins TRBV7-3 to TRBJ2-7, with 9 bases lining up with TRBD2. The CDR3 has 14 amino acids. V trimming: 5 bases; J trimming: 6 bases; junction bases outside the gene matches: 8. Germline CDR1 reads SGHTA; CDR2 reads FQGTGA. CDR3 DNA sequence: TGTGCCAGCAGCCTCGGGACTAGCCGCTCCGAGCAGTACTTC. It is translated as CASSLGTSRSEQYF.

The genes are TRBV2 and TRBJ2-1; 8 bases agree with TRBD2. The CDR3 length is 15 residues. The V and J ends lost 3 bases and 6 bases, in that order; junction bases with no gene match: 7. CDR1 is SNHLY, CDR2 FYNNEI, per germline. The CDR3 loop is CASSDLGLVGNEQFF. DNA for the CDR3: TGTGCCAGCAGTGACCTGGGACTAGTGGGCAATGAGCAGTTCTTC.

This clone was detected once. V usage is TRBV6-4 and J usage is TRBJ1-5, with D maybe TRBD1 (6 bases). Germline CDR1 and CDR2: MRHNA and SNTAGT. V was pared by 0 bases and J by 7 bases, with 31 bases between. The CDR3 is 21 residues long. For the CDR3, the DNA is TGTGCCAGCAGTGACTCGAAAGGGGGTAAAACCTGGGATCGAATGTGGCAGCCCCAGCATTTT. This gives the protein CASSDSKGGKTWDRMWQPQHF.

The chain uses TRBV6-1 and TRBJ2-3, with D unclear. CDR3 length: 10 residues. Germline CDR1 and CDR2: MNHNS and SASEGT. V was trimmed by 10 bases and J by 8 bases, leaving 10 bases between them. The CDR3: CATPLVTQYF. CDR3 DNA: TGTGCCACCCCTCTGGTTACGCAGTATTTT.

This clone was counted once. The V call is TRBV10-1, the J call TRBJ2-7; 7 nucleotides align to TRBD1. This CDR3 contains 15 residues. J lost 0 bases, V lost 6 bases, and 8 bases had no gene match. Germline V gene sequence: CDR1 WNHNN, CDR2 SYGVQD (reference sequence). The CDR3 DNA is TGCGCCAGCAGACGAGGACAGGCGAGCTCCTACGAGCAGTACTTC. Translation gives CASRRGQASSYEQYF.

The chain has TRBV29-1 and TRBJ1-1; D uncertain. Germline V gives CDR1 SQVTM, CDR2 ANQGSEA. The V end was cut by 4 bases, the J end by 0 bases, with 12 bases between. CDR3 length: 14 amino acids. CDR3 sequence: CSVVSGWMNTEAFF. The DNA of the CDR3 is TGCAGCGTTGTGAGCGGTTGGATGAACACTGAAGCTTTCTTT.

The V call is TRBV28, the J call TRBJ1-1, with D tentatively TRBD1 (6 bases). The CDR3 contains 13 residues. V was shortened by 5 bases and J by 3 bases, with 10 bases between the two germline ends. Germline loops: CDR1 MDHEN, CDR2 SYDVKM. The CDR3 loop reads CASSPGQYTEAFF. The CDR3 nucleotides read TGTGCCAGCAGTCCCGGACAGTACACTGAAGCTTTCTTT.

The chain uses TRBV5-6 and TRBJ2-7; 10 nucleotides match TRBD2. Germline loops: CDR1 SGHDT, CDR2 YYEEEE. Unmatched junction bases numbered 4, after V lost 4 bases and J lost 6 bases. This CDR3 comprises 13 residues. CDR3 region: CASSLAGEGEQYF. Here the CDR3 DNA reads TGTGCCAGCAGCCTAGCGGGAGAGGGCGAGCAGTACTTC.

This chain uses TRBV28 with TRBJ2-3; either TRBD1 or TRBD2 may fit D (6 bases each). CDR1 MDHEN and CDR2 SYDVKM come from the germline V gene. The germline V and J ends were trimmed by 7 bases and 2 bases, with 19 bases remaining between them. The CDR3 totals 16 residues. The CDR3 sequence is CASTGGLVVITDTQYF. As DNA, the CDR3 is TGTGCCAGCACCGGGGGCTTGGTGGTAATCACAGATACGCAGTATTTT.

The chain recombines TRBV28 with TRBJ1-5; the D gene is possibly TRBD1 (6 bases). The CDR3 runs 16 residues. V lost 2 bases, J lost 2 bases, and 13 bases lay in between. CDR1 MDHEN and CDR2 SYDVKM come from the germline V gene. For the CDR3, the DNA is TGTGCCAGCAGTTTAGTCGGCAGGGGAGGCAATCAGCCCCAGCATTTT. Its protein is CASSLVGRGGNQPQHF. Supplemented by reference TRBV28 and TRBJ1-5, the full variable domain reads DVKVTQSSRYLVKRTGEKVFLECVQDMDHENMFWYRQDPGLGLRLIYFSYDVKMKEKGDIPEGYSVSREKKERFSLILESASTNQTSMYLCASSLVGRGGNQPQHFGDGTRLSIL.

The chain employs TRBV18 and TRBJ1-4; maybe TRBD1 (5 bases). The V gene lost 1 base and the J gene lost 6 bases, with 9 bases spanning the gap. The CDR3 covers 14 residues. The germline V gene encodes CDR1 KGHSH and CDR2 LQKENI. The CDR3 loop reads CASSPRQPHEKLFF. In DNA, the CDR3 is TGTGCCAGCTCACCACGACAGCCCCATGAAAAACTGTTTTTT. The variable domain in full, completed from reference TRBV18 and TRBJ1-4, reads NAGVMQNPRHLVRRRGQEARLRCSPMKGHSHVYWYRQLPEEGLKFMVYLQKENIIDESGMPKERFSAEFPKEGPSILRIQQVVRGDSAAYFCASSPRQPHEKLFFGSGTQLSVL.

The V gene is TRBV5-4, the J gene TRBJ2-1; 7 nucleotides line up with TRBD1. The germline V gene encodes CDR1 SGHNT and CDR2 YYREEE (reference sequence). The CDR3 is 16 residues long. V lost 0 bases to trimming and J lost 2 bases; unmatched junction nucleotides: 5. CDR3 sequence (DNA): TGTGCCAGCAGCTTGGGACAGGGTGGGACCTACAATGAGCAGTTCTTC. Translating gives CASSLGQGGTYNEQFF.

The rearrangement uses TRBV18 and TRBJ2-3; the D gene is possibly TRBD2 (7 bases). Trimming pared 2 bases from V and 2 bases from J, leaving 17 bases between. CDR1 and CDR2 from the germline V gene are KGHSH and LQKENI. This CDR3 contains 17 residues. CDR3 protein: CASSPSGGGITTDTQYF. CDR3 DNA sequence: TGTGCCAGCTCACCATCGGGGGGCGGAATTACCACAGATACGCAGTATTTT.

J is TRBJ2-3 and V is TRBV9, with 7 bases lining up with TRBD2. This CDR3 region has 15 residues. V gave up 0 bases and J gave up 8 bases; unmatched junction bases: 9. Germline V gene sequence: CDR1 SGDLS, CDR2 YYNGEE. CDR3 coding DNA: TGTGCCAGCAGCGTAGGGGCGGGAGCTCCAGTTACGCAGTATTTT. As protein: CASSVGAGAPVTQYF.

V and J are TRBV18 and TRBJ2-2; either TRBD1 or TRBD2 may supply D (5 bases each). V lost 6 bases, J lost 1 base, and 15 bases lay in between. The CDR3 is 16 amino acids. Germline V gene lookup returns CDR1 KGHSH and CDR2 LQKENI. As DNA, the CDR3 is TGTGCCAGCTCTCCCGGGGCCGCAGAGAACACCGGGGAGCTGTTTTTT. This gives the protein CASSPGAAENTGELFF.